This T cell receptor beta chain stems from a study of T cell clonotyping in hematopoietic cell transplantation. A remark on this clone: Its antigen is not identified.

Time point specified: recipient sample about 28 days before transplant, after cytoreduction. The repertoire was sequenced with immunoSEQ multiplex PCR; TCRdb's copy has only in-frame clones and lacks some. The sample gives about 80,000 clones, around 96% of which show up once; around 1.7% is in the top ten. Study observations and caveats: Without cell sorting, CD4 versus CD8 contributions remain unresolved.

This CDR3 comprises 15 residues. The germline V gene has CDR1 SGHKS and CDR2 YYEKEE (reference sequence). V shed 0 bases and J shed 6 bases, with 15 bases lying between them. Here the sequenced sample was peripheral blood mononuclear cells, taken before stem cell transplant. The V gene is TRBV5-5, the J gene TRBJ1-1; D gene unclear. The TCR was taken from a woman between 50 and 59 years old with acute myeloid leukemia. Some clones in this sample may be carry-over from other donors' samples. CDR3 amino acids: CASSLGGREEAEAFF. The CDR3 DNA is TGTGCCAGCAGCTTGGGTGGAAGGGAAGAGGCTGAAGCTTTCTTT.